This T cell receptor (beta chain) originates from a study of spatial heterogeneity in lung cancer. This sample's time point: blood at routine non-recurrence follow-up after resection. TCRdb passed the 5' RACE reads through MiXCR, listing each CDR3 protein once. This sample yields tens of thousands of distinct CDR3 sequences, of which roughly a fifth are seen a single time; less than 25% belongs to the top ten. The CDR3 length is 15 residues. Germline CDR1 DFQATT, CDR2 SNEGSKA (reference sequence). Trimming cost V 0 bases and J 3 bases; bases outside gene matches: 4. The TCR comes from a male donor with early-stage non-small cell lung cancer. The source material was PBMCs, sampled at follow-up. The genes are TRBV20-1 and TRBJ2-3; 9 nucleotides line up with TRBD1. The chain's CDR3 is CSARDPTGGTDTQYF. The CDR3 nucleotides are TGCAGTGCTAGAGATCCGACAGGGGGTACAGATACGCAGTATTTT.